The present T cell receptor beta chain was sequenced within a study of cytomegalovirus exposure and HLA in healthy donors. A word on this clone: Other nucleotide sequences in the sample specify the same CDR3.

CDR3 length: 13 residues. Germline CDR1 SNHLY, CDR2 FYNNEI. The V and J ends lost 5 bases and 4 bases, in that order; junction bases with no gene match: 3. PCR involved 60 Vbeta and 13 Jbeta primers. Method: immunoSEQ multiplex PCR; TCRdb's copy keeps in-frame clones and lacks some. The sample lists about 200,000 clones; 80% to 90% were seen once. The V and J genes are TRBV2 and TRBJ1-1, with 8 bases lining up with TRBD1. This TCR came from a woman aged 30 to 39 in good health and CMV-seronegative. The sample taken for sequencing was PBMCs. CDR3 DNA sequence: TGTGCCAGCAGTTCCACAGGGGGCACTGAAGCTTTCTTT. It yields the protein CASSSTGGTEAFF.